Following are 13 T cell receptor beta chains from one sample sequenced in a study of blood T cells in healthy people across ages. Primers used in a second PCR of about 6 to 11 cycles were a sample-barcoded 5' primer and a J-beta primer mix. TCRdb recomputed calls from the 5' RACE reads with MiXCR, one row per CDR3 protein. Of hundreds of thousands of distinct CDR3 sequences in the sample, around 42% are singletons; the top ten hold roughly 19%. Sequencing was done on a sample of blood. Receptor source: a man aged 60 to 69 in good health.

This clonotype was found once. One junction end does not reproduce the germline sequence, and a read error may be involved. The rearrangement uses TRBV9 and TRBJ2-2; D uncertain. Germline V gene data show CDR1 as SGDLS and CDR2 as YYNGEE. This CDR3 comprises 15 residues. The chain's CDR3 is CASSVAQVNTRELFF. CDR3 nucleotides: TGTGCCAGCAGCGTAGCGCAGGTGAACACCAGGGAGCTGTTTTTT.

Note on this clonotype: The junction departs from germline at one end; a sequencing error may be responsible. V usage is TRBV7-2 and J usage is TRBJ2-3, with 11 bases lining up with TRBD2. The germline V gene has CDR1 SGHTA and CDR2 FQGNSA. This CDR3 region has 17 residues. This CDR3 is CAGSLVRLAGRGDTQYF. CDR3 bases: TGTGCCGGCAGCTTGGTCCGACTAGCGGGGCGGGGGGATACGCAGTATTTT.

This chain connects TRBV12-3 or TRBV12-4 to TRBJ2-7, with 7 positions matching TRBD1. The CDR3 runs to 14 residues. V lost 6 bases to trimming and J lost 5 bases; unmatched junction nucleotides: 10. The CDR3 here is CASSIYRGGDEQYF. For the CDR3, the DNA is TGTGCCAGCAGCATATACAGGGGTGGAGACGAGCAGTACTTC.

The chain combines TRBV29-1 with TRBJ1-3, with D unresolved. Germline CDR1 is SQVTM and CDR2 is ANQGSEA. This CDR3 has 16 residues. Trimming shortened V by 1 base and J by 2 bases, and 15 bases separated the two germline ends. CDR3 bases: TGCAGCGTTGAAGTAGACCCGTACCCCGCTGGAAACACCATATATTTT. It translates to CSVEVDPYPAGNTIYF.

This chain links TRBV9 with TRBJ2-3, with 8 nucleotides matching TRBD2. The CDR3 loop spans 16 amino acids. V gave up 3 bases and J gave up 4 bases; unmatched junction bases: 10. Germline V CDR1 and CDR2: SGDLS, YYNGEE. Written as DNA, the CDR3 is TGTGCCAGCAGCGGATTTGGCGGGGGGCAATCAGATACGCAGTATTTT. This encodes CASSGFGGGQSDTQYF.

Note on this clonotype: A much larger clone sits a single nucleotide away, making a read error possible. This chain connects TRBV5-6 to TRBJ2-7; D possibly corresponds to TRBD1 (5 bases). The CDR3 sequence is 17 residues long. CDR1 and CDR2 (germline): SGHDT, YYEEEE. Trimming removed 0 bases at V and 0 bases at J, with 16 bases between. The DNA of the CDR3 is TGTGCCAGCAGCTTGGAGTGGCAGGGCCGCTTCTCCTACGAGCAGTACTTC. This gives the protein CASSLEWQGRFSYEQYF. Drawing the rest from reference TRBV5-6 and TRBJ2-7, the complete variable domain is DAGVTQSPTHLIKTRGQQVTLRCSPKSGHDTVSWYQQALGQGPQFIFQYYEEEERQRGNFPDRFSGHQFPNYSSELNVNALLLGDSALYLCASSLEWQGRFSYEQYFGPGTRLTVT.

This clonotype was seen only once. One base away lies a much larger clone, so this may be a sequencing read error. The genes are TRBV7-2 and TRBJ2-7; 8 bases fit TRBD1. CDR3 length: 14 amino acids. From germline, CDR1 is SGHTA and CDR2 FQGNSA. CDR3 bases: TGTGCCGGCAGGCGCGACAGGGGCTCCTACGAGCAGTACTTC. Translation: CAGRRDRGSYEQYF.

This clonotype was detected a few times. The chain links TRBV27 to TRBJ2-3; TRBD1 might be the D (6 bases). CDR3 size: 15 residues. V was pared by 1 base and J by 0 bases, with 8 bases between. Germline CDR1 and CDR2: MNHEY and SMNVEV (reference sequence). DNA of the CDR3: TGTGCCAGCAGTTTATGGACAGTAAGCACAGATACGCAGTATTTT. Amino acids: CASSLWTVSTDTQYF.

This clonotype has a count of ten or more. The rearrangement joins TRBV27 to TRBJ2-5, with TRBD2 matching over 8 bases. The CDR3 is 17 residues long. V lost 2 bases, J lost 5 bases, and 13 bases stayed unmatched. Germline V gene sequence: CDR1 MNHEY, CDR2 SMNVEV (reference sequence). Here the CDR3 DNA reads TGTGCCAGCAGTTTACGGGGTTGGGTAGCGGGGAGGGAGACCCAGTACTTC. Protein sequence: CASSLRGWVAGRETQYF.

The chain joins TRBV6-2 or TRBV6-3 to TRBJ1-5; 9 bases line up with TRBD1. Germline V gene data show CDR1 as MNHEY and CDR2 as SVGEGT. The CDR3 covers 15 residues. Trimming removed 6 bases from V and 11 bases from J; junction bases left unmatched: 14. CDR3 sequence: CASSRQGTGNLAQHF. The CDR3, as DNA: TGTGCCAGCAGCCGCCAAGGGACAGGGAATTTGGCCCAGCATTTT.

The rearrangement links TRBV20-1 to TRBJ2-2; TRBD1 or TRBD2 may be the D gene (7 bases each). The CDR3 is made up of 15 amino acids. The germline gives CDR1 DFQATT, CDR2 SNEGSKA (reference sequence). V was trimmed by 1 base and J by 4 bases, leaving 13 bases between them. The CDR3 sequence is CSARGQGGTTGELFF. CDR3 DNA: TGCAGTGCTAGAGGGCAGGGGGGGACCACCGGGGAGCTGTTTTTT.

This clonotype was found a few times. This sequence joins TRBV5-1 and TRBJ1-6; possible D gene TRBD1, 5 bases. Between the trimmed V and J ends, which lost 0 bases and 3 bases, there was a span of 10 bases. The CDR3 spans 16 residues. The germline V gene encodes CDR1 SGHRS and CDR2 YFSETQ. The CDR3 nucleotides read TGCGCCAGCAGCTTGGATGGGGCTGTCTATAATTCACCCCTCCACTTT. Translating it yields CASSLDGAVYNSPLHF. Filled out from reference TRBV5-1 and TRBJ1-6, the complete variable domain reads KAGVTQTPRYLIKTRGQQVTLSCSPISGHRSVSWYQQTPGQGLQFLFEYFSETQRNKGNFPGRFSGRQFSNSRSEMNVSTLELGDSALYLCASSLDGAVYNSPLHFGNGTRLTVT.

This chain uses TRBV7-9 with TRBJ1-4; 10 bases line up with TRBD1. The trim removed 5 bases at V and 7 bases at J, leaving 10 bases unmatched. The germline CDR1 and CDR2 sequences are SEHNR and FQNEAQ (reference sequence). The CDR3 totals 16 residues. In DNA form, the CDR3 reads TGTGCCAGCAGCCCAGGACAGGGGGACGGAAGTGAAAAACTGTTTTTT. Amino acid sequence: CASSPGQGDGSEKLFF. The entire variable domain, with the rest obtained from reference TRBV7-9 and TRBJ1-4, is as follows: DTGVSQNPRHKITKRGQNVTFRCDPISEHNRLYWYRQTLGQGPEFLTYFQNEAQLEKSRLLSDRFSAERPKGSFSTLEIQRTEQGDSAMYLCASSPGQGDGSEKLFFGSGTQLSVL.